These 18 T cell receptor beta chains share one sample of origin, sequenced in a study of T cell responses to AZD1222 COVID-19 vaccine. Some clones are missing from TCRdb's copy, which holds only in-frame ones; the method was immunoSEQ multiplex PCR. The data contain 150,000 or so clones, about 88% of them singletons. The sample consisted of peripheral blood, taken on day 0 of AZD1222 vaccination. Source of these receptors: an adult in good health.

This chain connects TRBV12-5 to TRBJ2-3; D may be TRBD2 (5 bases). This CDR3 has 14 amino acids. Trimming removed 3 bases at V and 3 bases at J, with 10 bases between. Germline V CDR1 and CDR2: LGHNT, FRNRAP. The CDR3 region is CASGLSGLTDTQYF. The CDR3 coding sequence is TGTGCTAGTGGTTTATCGGGGTTAACAGATACGCAGTATTTT. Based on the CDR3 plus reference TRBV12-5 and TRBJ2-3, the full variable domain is DARVTQTPRHKVTEMGQEVTMRCQPILGHNTVFWYRQTMMQGLELLAYFRNRAPLDDSGMPKDRFSAEMPDATLATLKIQPSEPRDSAVYFCASGLSGLTDTQYFGPGTRLTVL.

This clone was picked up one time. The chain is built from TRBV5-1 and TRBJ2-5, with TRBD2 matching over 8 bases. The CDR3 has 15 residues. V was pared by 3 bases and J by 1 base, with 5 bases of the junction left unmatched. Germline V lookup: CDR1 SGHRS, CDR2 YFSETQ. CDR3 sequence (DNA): TGCGCCAGCAGCTATACAGCGGGAGCCCAAGAGACCCAGTACTTC. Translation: CASSYTAGAQETQYF. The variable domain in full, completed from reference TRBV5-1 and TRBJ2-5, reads KAGVTQTPRYLIKTRGQQVTLSCSPISGHRSVSWYQQTPGQGLQFLFEYFSETQRNKGNFPGRFSGRQFSNSRSEMNVSTLELGDSALYLCASSYTAGAQETQYFGPGTRLLVL.

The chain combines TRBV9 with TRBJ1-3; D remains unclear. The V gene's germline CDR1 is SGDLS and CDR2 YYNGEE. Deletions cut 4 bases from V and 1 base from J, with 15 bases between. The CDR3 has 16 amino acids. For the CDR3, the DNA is TGTGCCAGCAGCCCGAAAATTGGAATATCTGGAAACACCATATATTTT. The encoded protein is CASSPKIGISGNTIYF.

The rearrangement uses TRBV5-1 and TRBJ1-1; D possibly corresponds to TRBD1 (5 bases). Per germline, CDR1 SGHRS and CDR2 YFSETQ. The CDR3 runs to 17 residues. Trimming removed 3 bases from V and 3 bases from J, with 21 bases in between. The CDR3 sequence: CASSSTTGTFKDTEAFF. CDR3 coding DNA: TGCGCCAGCAGCTCTACTACCGGGACCTTCAAGGACACTGAAGCTTTCTTT.

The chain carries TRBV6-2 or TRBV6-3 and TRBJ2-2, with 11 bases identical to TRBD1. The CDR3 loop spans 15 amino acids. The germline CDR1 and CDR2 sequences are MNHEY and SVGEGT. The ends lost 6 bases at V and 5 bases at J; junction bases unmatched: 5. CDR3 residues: CASSLGQGETGELFF. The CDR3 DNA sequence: TGTGCCAGCAGCCTGGGACAGGGGGAAACCGGGGAGCTGTTTTTT.

The CDR3 coding sequence is TGTGCCACTGGGGTAGGGGACACTGAAGCTTTCTTT. Translation: CATGVGDTEAFF. The chain has TRBV25-1 and TRBJ1-1, with D perhaps matching TRBD1 (5 bases). V was pared by 10 bases and J by 3 bases, with 12 bases between. The germline CDR1 and CDR2 sequences are MGHDK and SYGVNS. There are 12 residues in the CDR3.

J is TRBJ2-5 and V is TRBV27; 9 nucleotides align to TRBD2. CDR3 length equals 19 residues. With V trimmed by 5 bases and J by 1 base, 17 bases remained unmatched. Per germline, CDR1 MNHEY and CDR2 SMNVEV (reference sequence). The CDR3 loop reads CASSPRSLAGTGLQETQYF. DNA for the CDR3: TGTGCCAGCAGTCCCCGGTCGCTAGCGGGAACGGGCCTCCAAGAGACCCAGTACTTC.

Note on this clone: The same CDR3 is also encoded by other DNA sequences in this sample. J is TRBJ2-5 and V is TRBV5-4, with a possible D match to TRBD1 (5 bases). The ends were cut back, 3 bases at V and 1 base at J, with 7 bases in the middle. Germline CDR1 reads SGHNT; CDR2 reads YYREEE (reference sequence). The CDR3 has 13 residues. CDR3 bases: TGTGCCAGCAGCTGGGGCGGCCAAGAGACCCAGTACTTC. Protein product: CASSWGGQETQYF.

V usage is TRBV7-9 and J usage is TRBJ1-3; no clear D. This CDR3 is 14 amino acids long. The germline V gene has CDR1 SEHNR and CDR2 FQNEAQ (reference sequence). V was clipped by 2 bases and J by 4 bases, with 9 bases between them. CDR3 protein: CASSLPGSGNTIYF. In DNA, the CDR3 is TGTGCCAGCAGCTTACCGGGTTCAGGAAACACCATATATTTT.

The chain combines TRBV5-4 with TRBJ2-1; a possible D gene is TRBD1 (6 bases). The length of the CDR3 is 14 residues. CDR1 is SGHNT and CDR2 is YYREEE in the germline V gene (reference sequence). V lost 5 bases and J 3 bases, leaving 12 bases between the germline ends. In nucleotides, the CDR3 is TGTGCCAGCAGACCCGGGACACGCTACAATGAGCAGTTCTTC. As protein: CASRPGTRYNEQFF.

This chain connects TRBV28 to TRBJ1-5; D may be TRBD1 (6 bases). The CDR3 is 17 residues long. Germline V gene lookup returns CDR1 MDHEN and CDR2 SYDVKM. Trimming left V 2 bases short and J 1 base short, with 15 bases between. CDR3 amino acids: CASSLPLGGLSNQPQHF. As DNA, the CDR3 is TGTGCCAGCAGTTTACCCCTAGGGGGGCTCAGCAATCAGCCCCAGCATTTT.

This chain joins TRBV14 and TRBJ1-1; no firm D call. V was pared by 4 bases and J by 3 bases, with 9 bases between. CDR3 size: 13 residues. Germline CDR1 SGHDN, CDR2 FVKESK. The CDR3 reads CASSPAIYTEAFF. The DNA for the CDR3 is TGTGCCAGCAGCCCGGCAATTTACACTGAAGCTTTCTTT.

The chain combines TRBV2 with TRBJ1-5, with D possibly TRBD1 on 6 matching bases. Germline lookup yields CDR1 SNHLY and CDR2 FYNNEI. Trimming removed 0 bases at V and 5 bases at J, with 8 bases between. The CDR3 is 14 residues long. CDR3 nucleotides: TGTGCCAGCAGTGAAGCGAACAGGGATCAGCCCCAGCATTTT. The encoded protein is CASSEANRDQPQHF.

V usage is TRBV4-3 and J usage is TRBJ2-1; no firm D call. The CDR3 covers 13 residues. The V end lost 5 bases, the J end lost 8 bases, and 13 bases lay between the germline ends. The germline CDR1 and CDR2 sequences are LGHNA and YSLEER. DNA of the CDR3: TGCGCCAGCAGCTTCCTTGGGGTCGATGAGCAGTTCTTC. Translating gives CASSFLGVDEQFF.

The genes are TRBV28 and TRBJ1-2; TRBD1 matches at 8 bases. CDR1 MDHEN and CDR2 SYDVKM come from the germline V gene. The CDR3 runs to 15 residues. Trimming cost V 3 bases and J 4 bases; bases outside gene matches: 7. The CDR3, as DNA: TGTGCCAGCAGTTTGCAGCAGGGGGCTCCCTATGGCTACACCTTC. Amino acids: CASSLQQGAPYGYTF.

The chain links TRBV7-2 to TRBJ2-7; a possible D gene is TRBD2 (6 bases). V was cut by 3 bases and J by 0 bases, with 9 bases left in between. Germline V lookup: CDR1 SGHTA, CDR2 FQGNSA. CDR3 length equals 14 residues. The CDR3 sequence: CASSLGGDSYEQYF. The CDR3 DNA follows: TGTGCCAGCAGCTTGGGAGGCGACTCCTACGAGCAGTACTTC.

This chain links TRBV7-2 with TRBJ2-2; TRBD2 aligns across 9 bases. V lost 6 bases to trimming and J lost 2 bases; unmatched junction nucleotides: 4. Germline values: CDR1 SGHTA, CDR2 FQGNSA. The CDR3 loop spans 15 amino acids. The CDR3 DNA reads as TGTGCCAGCAGGCCTAGCGGGATCAACACCGGGGAGCTGTTTTTT. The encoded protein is CASRPSGINTGELFF.

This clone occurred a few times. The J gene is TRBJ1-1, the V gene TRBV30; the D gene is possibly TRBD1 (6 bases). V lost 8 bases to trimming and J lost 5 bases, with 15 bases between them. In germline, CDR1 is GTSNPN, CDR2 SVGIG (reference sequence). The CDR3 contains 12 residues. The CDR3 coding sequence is TGTGCCCGTCAAGGGGGTCATACTGAAGCTTTCTTT. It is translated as CARQGGHTEAFF.